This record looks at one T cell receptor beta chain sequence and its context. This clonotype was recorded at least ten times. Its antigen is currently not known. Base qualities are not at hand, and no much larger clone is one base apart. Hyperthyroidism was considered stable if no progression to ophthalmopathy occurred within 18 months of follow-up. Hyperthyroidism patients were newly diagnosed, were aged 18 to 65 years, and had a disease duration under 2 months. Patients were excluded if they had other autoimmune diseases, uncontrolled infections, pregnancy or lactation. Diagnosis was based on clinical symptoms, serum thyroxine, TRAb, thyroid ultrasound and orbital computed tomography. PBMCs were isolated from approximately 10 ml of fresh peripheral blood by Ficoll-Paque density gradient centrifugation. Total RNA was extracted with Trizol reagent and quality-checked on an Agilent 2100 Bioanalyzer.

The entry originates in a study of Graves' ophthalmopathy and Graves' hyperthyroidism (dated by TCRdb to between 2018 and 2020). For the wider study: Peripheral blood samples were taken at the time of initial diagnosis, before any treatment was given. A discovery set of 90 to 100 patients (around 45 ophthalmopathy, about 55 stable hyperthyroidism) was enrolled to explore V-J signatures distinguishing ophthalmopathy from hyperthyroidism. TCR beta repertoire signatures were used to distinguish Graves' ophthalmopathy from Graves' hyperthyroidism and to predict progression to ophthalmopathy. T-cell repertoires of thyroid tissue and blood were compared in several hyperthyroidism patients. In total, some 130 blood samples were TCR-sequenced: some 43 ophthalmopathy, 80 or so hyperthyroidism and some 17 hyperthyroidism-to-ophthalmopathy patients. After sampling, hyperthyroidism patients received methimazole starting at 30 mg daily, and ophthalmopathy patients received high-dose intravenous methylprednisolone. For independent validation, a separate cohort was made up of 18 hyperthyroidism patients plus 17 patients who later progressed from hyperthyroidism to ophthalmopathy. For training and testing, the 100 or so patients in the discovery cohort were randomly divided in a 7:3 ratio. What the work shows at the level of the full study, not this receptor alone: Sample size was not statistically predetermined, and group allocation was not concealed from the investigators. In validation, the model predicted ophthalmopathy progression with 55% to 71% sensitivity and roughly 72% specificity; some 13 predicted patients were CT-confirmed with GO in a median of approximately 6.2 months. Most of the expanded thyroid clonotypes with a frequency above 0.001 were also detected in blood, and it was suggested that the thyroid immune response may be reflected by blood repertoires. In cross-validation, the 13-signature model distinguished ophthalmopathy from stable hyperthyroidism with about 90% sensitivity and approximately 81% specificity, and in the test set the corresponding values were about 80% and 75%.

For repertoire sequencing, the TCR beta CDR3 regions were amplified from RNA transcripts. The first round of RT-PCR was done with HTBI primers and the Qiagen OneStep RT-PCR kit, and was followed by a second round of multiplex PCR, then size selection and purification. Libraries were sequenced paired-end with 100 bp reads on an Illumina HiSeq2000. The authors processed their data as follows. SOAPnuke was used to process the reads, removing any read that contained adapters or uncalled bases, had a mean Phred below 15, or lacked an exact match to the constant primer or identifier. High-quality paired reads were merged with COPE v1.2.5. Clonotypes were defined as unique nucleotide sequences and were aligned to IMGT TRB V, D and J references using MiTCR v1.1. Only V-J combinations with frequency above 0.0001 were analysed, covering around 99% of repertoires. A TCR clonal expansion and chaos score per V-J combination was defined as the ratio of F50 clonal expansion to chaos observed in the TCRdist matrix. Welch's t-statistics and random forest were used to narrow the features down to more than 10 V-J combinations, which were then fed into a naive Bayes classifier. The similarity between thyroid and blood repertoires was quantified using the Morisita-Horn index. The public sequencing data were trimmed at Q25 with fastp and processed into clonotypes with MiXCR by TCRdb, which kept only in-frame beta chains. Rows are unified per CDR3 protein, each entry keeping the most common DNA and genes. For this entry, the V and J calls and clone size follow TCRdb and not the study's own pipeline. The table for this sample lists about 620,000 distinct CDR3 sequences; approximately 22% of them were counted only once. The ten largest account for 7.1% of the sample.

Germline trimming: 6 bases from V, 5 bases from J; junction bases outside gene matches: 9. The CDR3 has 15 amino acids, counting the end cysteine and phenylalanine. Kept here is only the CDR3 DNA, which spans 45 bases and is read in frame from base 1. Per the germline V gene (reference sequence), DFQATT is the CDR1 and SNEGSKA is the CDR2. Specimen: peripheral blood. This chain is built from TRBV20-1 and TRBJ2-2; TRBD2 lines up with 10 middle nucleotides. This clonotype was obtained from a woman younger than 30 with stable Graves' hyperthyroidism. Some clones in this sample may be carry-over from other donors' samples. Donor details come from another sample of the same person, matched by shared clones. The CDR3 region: CSATKSGGATGELFF. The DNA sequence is TGCAGTGCCACAAAGAGCGGGGGGGCGACCGGGGAGCTGTTTTTT.